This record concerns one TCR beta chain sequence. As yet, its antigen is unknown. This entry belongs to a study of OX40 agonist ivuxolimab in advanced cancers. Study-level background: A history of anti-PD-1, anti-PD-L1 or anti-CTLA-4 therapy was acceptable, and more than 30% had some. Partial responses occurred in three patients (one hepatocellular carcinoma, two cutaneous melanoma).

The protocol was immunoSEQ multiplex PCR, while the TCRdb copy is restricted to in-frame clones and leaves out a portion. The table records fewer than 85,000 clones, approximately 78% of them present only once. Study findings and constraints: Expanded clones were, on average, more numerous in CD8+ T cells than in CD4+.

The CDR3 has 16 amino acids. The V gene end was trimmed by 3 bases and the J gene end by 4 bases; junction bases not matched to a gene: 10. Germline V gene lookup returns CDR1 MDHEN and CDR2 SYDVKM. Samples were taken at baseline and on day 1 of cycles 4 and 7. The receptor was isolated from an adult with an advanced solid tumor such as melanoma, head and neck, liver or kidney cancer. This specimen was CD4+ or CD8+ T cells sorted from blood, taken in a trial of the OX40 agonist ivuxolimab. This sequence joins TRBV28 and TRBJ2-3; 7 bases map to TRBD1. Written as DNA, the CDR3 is TGTGCCAGCAGTTTCGACCGGGACAGTTTAGCAGATACGCAGTATTTT. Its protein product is CASSFDRDSLADTQYF.